A selection of T cell receptor beta chains follows, all from one sample in a study of blood T cell repertoires in COVID-19. Produced via immunoSEQ multiplex PCR; TCRdb's table is partial and in-frame only. Seen here are 400,000 or so clones, around nine tenths observed once, and the top ten hold over 2.5%. The sample consisted of peripheral blood. All receptors derive from a human donor in a cohort sampled during active COVID-19. The CDR3 runs from the conserved cysteine through the conserved F or W. Fields, in order: J gene, clone size, D gene, V gene, CDR3 protein, CDR3 DNA. A D gene is named only where the DNA matches it firmly. Clone size, where shown, is once, few, many, or a class for clones that have expanded.

TRBJ1-4,-,TRBD1,TRBV5-6,CASSSSTGANEKLFF,TGTGCCAGCAGCTCTTCGACAGGGGCTAATGAAAAACTGTTTTTT
TRBJ2-7,-,-,TRBV15,CATSREASYYEQYF,TGTGCCACCAGCAGAGAGGCCAGTTACTACGAGCAGTACTTC
TRBJ2-5,-,TRBD2,TRBV2,CASSEFWEAGKEETQYF,TGTGCCAGCAGTGAATTCTGGGAAGCGGGAAAAGAAGAGACCCAGTACTTC
TRBJ1-2,-,-,TRBV28,CASSLTNRATYGYTF,TGTGCCAGCAGTTTGACAAACAGGGCAACCTATGGCTACACCTTC
TRBJ2-1,-,TRBD2,TRBV5-1,CASKRGWDEQFF,TGCGCCAGCAAGCGGGGGTGGGATGAGCAGTTCTTC
TRBJ1-2,-,-,TRBV25-1,CASSELRTGGYYGYTF,TGTGCCAGCAGTGAACTCCGAACGGGTGGATACTATGGCTACACCTTC
TRBJ1-2,-,-,TRBV29-1,CSVEEGRGYTF,TGCAGCGTTGAAGAGGGGCGTGGCTACACCTTC
TRBJ2-1,-,TRBD2,TRBV18,CASSPSGLLGNEQFF,TGTGCCAGCTCACCTTCGGGACTACTAGGGAATGAGCAGTTCTTC
TRBJ2-1,-,-,TRBV19,CASSSGMRGEQFF,TGTGCCAGTAGTAGCGGGATGCGGGGTGAGCAGTTCTTC
TRBJ1-1,once,TRBD1,TRBV19,CASSLGQGAGTEAFF,TGTGCCAGTAGTCTCGGACAGGGGGCGGGTACTGAAGCTTTCTTT
TRBJ1-1,-,-,TRBV2,CASSANRDTEAFF,TGTGCCAGCAGTGCGAACAGGGACACTGAAGCTTTCTTT
TRBJ1-5,-,-,TRBV27,CASSDTLGGRASNQPQHF,TGTGCCAGCAGCGACACTCTGGGGGGTCGCGCCAGCAATCAGCCCCAGCATTTT
TRBJ2-1,-,-,TRBV5-6,CASSIGGSGYEQFF,TGTGCCAGCAGCATAGGAGGGTCCGGATATGAGCAGTTCTTC
TRBJ1-6,-,TRBD1,TRBV6-6,CASSYSSQGERSPLHF,TGTGCCAGCAGTTACTCGAGTCAGGGGGAGAGGTCACCCCTCCACTTT
TRBJ1-1,-,-,TRBV9,CASSVVGGENTEAFF,TGTGCCAGCAGCGTAGTTGGAGGAGAGAACACTGAAGCTTTCTTT
TRBJ1-3,-,-,TRBV30,CAWSAPRGSGNTIYF,TGTGCCTGGAGTGCCCCCAGGGGCTCTGGAAACACCATATATTTT
TRBJ1-1,-,-,TRBV29-1,CSGTGGERNTEAFF,TGCAGCGGCACGGGGGGCGAAAGGAACACTGAAGCTTTCTTT
TRBJ1-2,-,TRBD1,TRBV27,CASSPGQGVANYGYTF,TGTGCCAGCAGCCCGGGACAGGGGGTGGCTAACTATGGCTACACCTTC
TRBJ2-1,-,-,TRBV28,CASSLMASSYNEQFF,TGTGCCAGCAGTTTAATGGCAAGCTCCTACAATGAGCAGTTCTTC
TRBJ1-1,-,TRBD1,TRBV19,CASSTGQGGTEAFF,TGTGCCAGTAGTACGGGACAGGGGGGTACTGAAGCTTTCTTT
TRBJ2-3,-,TRBD1,TRBV27,CASSIVRGQADTQYF,TGTGCCAGCTCGATCGTGAGGGGGCAAGCAGATACGCAGTATTTT
TRBJ2-1,-,-,TRBV15,CATSRVPGINEQFF,TGTGCCACCAGCAGAGTGCCGGGGATAAATGAGCAGTTCTTC
TRBJ1-2,once,-,TRBV28,CASSFRGYGYTF,TGTGCCAGCAGTTTCAGGGGTTATGGCTACACCTTC
TRBJ2-5,-,-,TRBV9,CASTRDTQETQYF,TGTGCCAGCACCCGGGACACGCAAGAGACCCAGTACTTC
TRBJ1-5,once,TRBD1,TRBV30,CAWSKGTGNQPQHF,TGTGCCTGGAGTAAGGGGACAGGCAATCAGCCCCAGCATTTT
TRBJ2-1,-,TRBD1,TRBV27,CASKAQGLRSNEQFF,TGTGCCAGCAAAGCACAGGGGCTCCGAAGCAATGAGCAGTTCTTC
TRBJ2-2,-,-,TRBV4-2,CASSRGNVRPGELFF,TGTGCCAGCAGCCGGGGCAATGTCAGGCCCGGGGAGCTGTTTTTT
TRBJ1-1,-,TRBD1,TRBV11-3,CASSLEDRGRRTEAFF,TGTGCCAGCAGCTTAGAAGACAGGGGGCGAAGGACTGAAGCTTTCTTT
TRBJ2-6,-,TRBD1,TRBV24-1,CATSDSDRGPGANVLTF,TGTGCCACCAGTGATTCGGACAGGGGACCTGGGGCCAACGTCCTGACTTTC
TRBJ2-1,-,-,TRBV3-1/TRBV3-2,CASSQTRYNEQFF,TGTGCCAGCAGCCAGACTAGATATAATGAGCAGTTCTTC
TRBJ1-1,-,TRBD1,TRBV29-1,CSAADRGGTEAFF,TGCAGCGCGGCGGACAGGGGAGGCACTGAAGCTTTCTTT
TRBJ1-1,-,-,TRBV7-3,CASSLRAGTEAFF,TGTGCCAGCAGCTTAAGAGCTGGTACTGAAGCTTTCTTT
TRBJ2-3,-,TRBD1,TRBV2,CASSDPRDRSTDTQYF,TGTGCCAGCAGTGACCCCCGGGACAGGTCCACAGATACGCAGTATTTT
TRBJ1-2,-,-,TRBV15,CATSKDTQGRGYTF,TGTGCCACCAGCAAAGACACACAGGGTCGCGGCTACACCTTC
TRBJ2-3,once,-,TRBV19,CASSTRAGRLTDTQYF,TGTGCCAGTAGTACCCGGGCAGGGAGGTTAACAGATACGCAGTATTTT
TRBJ2-2,-,TRBD1,TRBV9,CASSGGTGGNTGELFF,TGTGCCAGCAGCGGAGGGACAGGGGGGAACACCGGGGAGCTGTTTTTT
TRBJ2-1,-,-,TRBV7-7,CASSLDSYNEQFF,TGTGCTAGCAGCTTAGACAGTTACAATGAGCAGTTCTTC
TRBJ1-6,once,-,TRBV7-2,CASSLAVRAGGSPLHF,TGTGCCAGCAGCTTGGCAGTTCGGGCAGGAGGTTCACCCCTCCACTTT
TRBJ2-1,few,-,TRBV9,CASSGPGEVNEQFF,TGTGCCAGCAGCGGGCCGGGAGAGGTCAATGAGCAGTTCTTC
TRBJ1-1,many,-,TRBV7-9,CASMRNGEAFF,TGTGCCAGCATGCGAAACGGTGAAGCTTTCTTT
TRBJ2-7,-,TRBD2,TRBV19,CASSMERGFHEQYF,TGTGCCAGTAGTATGGAGCGGGGGTTCCACGAGCAGTACTTC
TRBJ1-3,-,-,TRBV10-3,CAISESWATGNTIYF,TGTGCCATCAGTGAGTCCTGGGCGACGGGAAACACCATATATTTT
TRBJ2-7,-,-,TRBV21-1,CASSKEGGSLGEQYF,TGTGCCAGCAGCAAAGAGGGGGGGTCCCTCGGCGAGCAGTACTTC
TRBJ2-6,-,TRBD2,TRBV2,CASILGLAGNSGANVLTF,TGTGCCAGCATTCTAGGACTAGCGGGAAACTCCGGGGCCAACGTCCTGACTTTC
TRBJ1-1,-,-,TRBV19,CASSIGVWQGHTEAFF,TGTGCCAGTAGTATAGGCGTGTGGCAGGGGCACACTGAAGCTTTCTTT
TRBJ1-2,-,TRBD1,TRBV9,CASPVRGPGYTF,TGTGCCAGCCCCGTAAGGGGGCCTGGCTACACCTTC
TRBJ2-1,once,TRBD1,TRBV7-2,CASSYVTGGGEQFF,TGTGCCAGCAGCTACGTCACAGGGGGTGGTGAGCAGTTCTTC
TRBJ2-1,-,-,TRBV7-2,CASSLIAVYNEQFF,TGTGCCAGCAGCCTCATAGCGGTATACAATGAGCAGTTCTTC
TRBJ2-2,-,TRBD1,TRBV6-1,CASSERQGSTGELFF,TGTGCCAGCAGTGAAAGACAGGGAAGCACCGGGGAGCTGTTTTTT
TRBJ2-3,-,-,TRBV3-1/TRBV3-2,CASSQDGIPSTDTQYF,TGTGCCAGCAGCCAAGATGGCATTCCTAGCACAGATACGCAGTATTTT
TRBJ2-5,-,-,TRBV28,CASSLPDRRRETQYF,TGTGCCAGCAGTCTCCCGGACAGACGTCGAGAGACCCAGTACTTC